This T cell receptor beta chain was sequenced in a study of OX40 agonist ivuxolimab in advanced cancers. Study summary: Dose-escalation patients suffered from hepatocellular carcinoma, melanoma, renal cell or head and neck cancer.

V lost 1 base, J lost 4 bases, and 8 bases lay in between. CDR1 and CDR2 (germline): MDHEN, SYDVKM. The CDR3 sequence is 14 residues long. This table comes from immunoSEQ multiplex PCR, and its TCRdb copy is limited to in-frame clones, with some not included. The sample has tens of thousands of clones; around 84% are singletons. The sequence derives from an adult with an advanced solid tumor such as melanoma, head and neck, liver or kidney cancer. This material consisted of CD4+ or CD8+ T cells sorted from blood, taken in a trial of the OX40 agonist ivuxolimab. The V call is TRBV28, the J call TRBJ2-1; D ambiguous. This chain's CDR3 is CASSLYPRYNEQFF. In DNA, the CDR3 is TGTGCCAGCAGTTTATACCCCAGATACAATGAGCAGTTCTTC.